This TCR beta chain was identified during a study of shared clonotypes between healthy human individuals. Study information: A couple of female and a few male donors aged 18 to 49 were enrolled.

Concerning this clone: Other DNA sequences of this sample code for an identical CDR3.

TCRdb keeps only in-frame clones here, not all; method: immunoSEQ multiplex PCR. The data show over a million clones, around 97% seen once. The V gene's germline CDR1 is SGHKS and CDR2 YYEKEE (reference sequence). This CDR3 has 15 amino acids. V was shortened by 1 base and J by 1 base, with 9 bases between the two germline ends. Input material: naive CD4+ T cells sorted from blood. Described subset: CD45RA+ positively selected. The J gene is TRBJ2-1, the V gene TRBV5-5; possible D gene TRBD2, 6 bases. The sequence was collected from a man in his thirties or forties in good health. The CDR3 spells CASSLSGTSYNEQFF. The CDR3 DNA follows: TGTGCCAGCAGCTTGTCAGGGACTTCCTACAATGAGCAGTTCTTC.